The 19 T cell receptor beta chains presented below share a single source sample, sequenced in a study of blood T cell repertoires in COVID-19. Some clones are missing from TCRdb's copy, which holds only in-frame ones; the method was immunoSEQ multiplex PCR. The table lists roughly 87,000 clones, approximately 84% of them singletons. Sequenced sample: peripheral blood. These receptors were taken from a woman in her sixties or seventies with acute or convalescent COVID-19.

The chain is built from TRBV7-3 and TRBJ1-2; 9 bases align to TRBD1. The CDR3 length is 14 residues. V was clipped by 3 bases and J by 8 bases; unmatched bases: 7. In germline, CDR1 is SGHTA, CDR2 FQGTGA. The CDR3 loop is CASSFGTGKDGYTF. The CDR3 DNA follows: TGTGCCAGCAGCTTCGGGACAGGGAAGGACGGCTACACCTTC.

The count of this clone is one. This rearrangement joins TRBV5-8 to TRBJ2-3; D is possibly TRBD2 (6 bases). V was shortened by 4 bases and J by 4 bases, with 16 bases between the two germline ends. CDR3 size: 15 residues. Germline values: CDR1 SGHTS, CDR2 YDEGEE. The CDR3 sequence is CASSMDYPAPDTQYF. The CDR3 DNA is TGTGCCAGCAGCATGGACTACCCCGCCCCAGATACGCAGTATTTT.

The V call is TRBV7-2, the J call TRBJ2-1; a possible D gene is TRBD2 (6 bases). From germline, CDR1 is SGHTA and CDR2 FQGNSA. The CDR3 spans 17 residues. V lost 2 bases and J lost 0, with 14 bases in between. The CDR3 DNA reads as TGTGCCAGCAGCTTACTATCGGGGGAAATCTCCTACAATGAGCAGTTCTTC. Protein: CASSLLSGEISYNEQFF.

The chain uses TRBV28 and TRBJ1-2; TRBD1 is a possible D gene (6 bases). V was pared by 5 bases and J by 3 bases, with 16 bases between. The germline gives CDR1 MDHEN, CDR2 SYDVKM. The CDR3 extends over 15 amino acids. CDR3 loop: CASSGTGLFDYGYTF. As DNA, the CDR3 is TGTGCCAGCAGTGGAACAGGGTTGTTCGACTATGGCTACACCTTC.

This chain uses TRBV7-3 with TRBJ2-2; D possibly corresponds to TRBD2 (6 bases). Germline loops: CDR1 SGHTA, CDR2 FQGTGA. The CDR3 contains 17 residues. Trimming shortened V by 1 base and J by 0 bases, and 12 bases separated the two germline ends. DNA for the CDR3: TGTGCCAGCAGCTTAATGGCGGGAACTACGAACACCGGGGAGCTGTTTTTT. Its translation is CASSLMAGTTNTGELFF.

The chain joins TRBV6-5 to TRBJ2-1; 9 positions match TRBD2. CDR3 size: 13 residues. V lost 11 bases and J lost 2; bases outside the gene matches: 4. The germline CDR1 and CDR2 sequences are MNHEY and SVGAGI. The CDR3 loop reads CAGGGRAYNEQFF. CDR3 in DNA: TGTGCCGGTGGCGGGAGGGCCTACAATGAGCAGTTCTTC.

Remarks on this clone: At one end the junction does not follow the germline gene, possibly because of a read error. The V gene is TRBV4-2, the J gene TRBJ1-2; maybe TRBD1 (6 bases). Germline CDR1 is LGHNA and CDR2 is YNFKEQ. The CDR3 spans 15 residues. CDR3 loop: CASSQDSGANHGYTF. The CDR3 DNA sequence: TGTGCCAGCAGCCAAGATTCAGGGGCTAACCATGGCTACACCTTC.

Here the CDR3 DNA reads TGTGCCAGCAGCATAATGAACACTGAAGCTTTCTTT. Its protein product is CASSIMNTEAFF. This chain uses TRBV5-5 with TRBJ1-1; D is unclear. V lost 4 bases and J lost 0, with 4 bases in between. CDR3 length: 12 amino acids. Germline CDR1 and CDR2: SGHKS and YYEKEE (reference sequence).

The chain carries TRBV21-1 and TRBJ2-5; TRBD2 was called by the table and not checked on the DNA. TRBV21-1 is classified as a pseudogene. The CDR3 extends over 16 amino acids. The CDR3 nucleotides are TGTGCCAGCAGCAAACTCGAGCGGCAGTACCAAGAGACCCAGTACTTC. This encodes CASSKLERQYQETQYF.

This clone was counted once. The chain employs TRBV14 and TRBJ1-2; TRBD1 matches 9 bases. After removal of 0 bases from V and 8 bases from J, the junction contained 13 bases not matched to a gene. The CDR3 covers 17 residues. CDR1 is SGHDN, CDR2 FVKESK, per germline. This CDR3 reads CASSQDRNPGQGQGYTF. The CDR3 nucleotides are TGTGCCAGCAGCCAAGACCGAAATCCGGGACAGGGTCAAGGCTACACCTTC.

The rearrangement uses TRBV14 and TRBJ2-7; D possibly corresponds to TRBD1 (6 bases). Trimming stripped 1 base from V and 2 bases from J, with 12 bases between. CDR1 is SGHDN and CDR2 is FVKESK in the germline V gene. The CDR3 spans 15 residues. CDR3 protein: CASSQGTGRTYEQYF. DNA of the CDR3: TGTGCCAGCAGCCAAGGTACAGGGAGAACCTACGAGCAGTACTTC.

The chain joins TRBV19 to TRBJ1-5, with TRBD1 matching 7 bases. This CDR3 is 15 amino acids long. The V gene's germline CDR1 is LNHDA and CDR2 SQIVND (reference sequence). J gave up 4 bases and V 8 bases, and 11 bases lay outside the gene matches. The CDR3 spells CASSLGTERNQPQHF. The CDR3 nucleotides read TGTGCCAGTTCCCTTGGGACAGAGAGGAATCAGCCCCAGCATTTT.

This clone showed up just a few times. CDR3 coding DNA: TGTGCCAGCAGTGATAGGACAGGGGGCGCCAAGCAGTACTTC. This translates into CASSDRTGGAKQYF. The rearrangement links TRBV2 to TRBJ2-7; 11 bases match TRBD1. Trimming took 3 bases from V and 8 from J; bases not matched to a gene: 6. This CDR3 comprises 14 residues. Germline lookup yields CDR1 SNHLY and CDR2 FYNNEI.

The chain is built from TRBV4-2 and TRBJ2-1; 8 bases fit TRBD2. The V gene's germline CDR1 is LGHNA and CDR2 YNFKEQ. V trimming: 2 bases; J trimming: 6 bases; junction bases outside the gene matches: 9. The CDR3 contains 16 residues. The CDR3 DNA sequence: TGTGCCAGCAGCCAACAGCGGGGGCGCCCCGGCAATGAGCAGTTCTTC. Residues: CASSQQRGRPGNEQFF.

The chain uses TRBV15 and TRBJ1-2; 7 nucleotides agree with TRBD1. Germline V gives CDR1 LNHNV, CDR2 YYDKDF (reference sequence). This CDR3 has 14 residues. V gave up 4 bases and J gave up 6 bases; unmatched junction bases: 8. CDR3 DNA: TGTGCCACCAGCAACGCAAGGACAGGAAATGGCTACACCTTC. Translation gives CATSNARTGNGYTF.

This clone was found many times. The chain links TRBV4-2 to TRBJ1-1; D may be TRBD1 (5 bases). V shed 2 bases and J shed 3 bases, with 22 bases lying between them. The CDR3 runs 18 residues. Germline V gene data show CDR1 as LGHNA and CDR2 as YNFKEQ. The CDR3: CASSQSLSSGRGDTEAFF. In nucleotides, the CDR3 is TGTGCCAGCAGCCAAAGCCTCTCCTCCGGGAGGGGAGACACTGAAGCTTTCTTT.

This clone is a singleton in its sample. This chain connects TRBV5-1 to TRBJ1-4, with D perhaps matching TRBD1 (6 bases). Germline CDR1 and CDR2: SGHRS and YFSETQ. The CDR3 runs 13 residues. Trimming shortened V by 7 bases and J by 0 bases, and 7 bases separated the two germline ends. CDR3 sequence reads: CASRQATNEKLFF. CDR3 sequence (DNA): TGCGCCAGCCGACAGGCAACTAATGAAAAACTGTTTTTT.

The rearrangement links TRBV5-1 to TRBJ1-4; D gene unclear. Germline CDR1 SGHRS, CDR2 YFSETQ. The CDR3 runs 14 residues. The V end lost 1 base, the J end lost 0 bases, and 4 bases lay between the germline ends. The CDR3 DNA sequence: TGCGCCAGCAGCTTGTTATCAACTAATGAAAAACTGTTTTTT. This gives the protein CASSLLSTNEKLFF.

The chain is built from TRBV5-6 and TRBJ2-3; the D is unclear. The V end lost 1 base, the J end lost 2 bases, and 14 bases lay between the germline ends. CDR3 size: 16 residues. CDR1 and CDR2 from the germline V gene are SGHDT and YYEEEE. This chain's CDR3 is CASSLRLKTTTDTQYF. CDR3 DNA sequence: TGTGCCAGCAGCTTGAGGCTTAAGACAACCACAGATACGCAGTATTTT.